This is a list of T cell receptor beta chains from one sample in a study of T cells in Graves' hyperthyroidism and ophthalmopathy. TCRdb recomputed calls from the multiplex PCR reads with MiXCR, one row per CDR3 protein. Altogether around 600,000 distinct CDR3 sequences are present, 12% to 15% being singletons, with the ten largest covering approximately 6.4%. The material sequenced was blood. These receptors were taken from a woman under 30 with Graves' ophthalmopathy. CDR3s include the opening cysteine and the closing phenylalanine or tryptophan. The D gene is left open where the match is weak. Rows give clone size only sometimes, using once, few, many, or a class for an expanded clone.

CDR3 length | J gene | V gene | D gene | clone size | CDR3 protein | CDR3 DNA
16 | TRBJ1-5 | TRBV7-9 | TRBD1 | few | CASSSSQGDRNQPQHF | TGTGCCAGCAGCTCATCACAGGGGGATCGGAATCAGCCCCAGCATTTT
17 | TRBJ2-5 | TRBV3-1 | TRBD2 | many | CASSHSGAGGPPETQYF | TGTGCCAGCAGCCACTCTGGAGCGGGAGGCCCTCCGGAGACCCAGTACTTC
15 | TRBJ2-3 | TRBV28 | . | many | CASRDKTASTDTQYF | TGTGCCAGCAGGGACAAAACTGCTAGCACAGATACGCAGTATTTT
14 | TRBJ2-3 | TRBV12-3/TRBV12-4 | . | few | CASSFGRGTDTQYF | TGTGCCAGCAGTTTTGGACGGGGCACAGATACGCAGTATTTT
15 | TRBJ2-7 | TRBV13 | . | few | CASTSSSQVAYEQYF | TGTGCCAGCACCTCCTCGTCACAGGTGGCCTACGAGCAGTACTTC
14 | TRBJ1-2 | TRBV29-1 | TRBD1 | many | CSVFGQGTNYGYTF | TGCAGCGTCTTTGGACAGGGGACTAACTATGGCTACACCTTC
15 | TRBJ1-4 | TRBV15 | . | many | CATSRAVQIGEKLFF | TGTGCCACCAGCAGGGCAGTCCAGATTGGTGAAAAACTGTTTTTT
16 | TRBJ2-1 | TRBV12-3/TRBV12-4 | TRBD2 | many | CASSLAGGPVYNEQFF | TGTGCCAGCAGTTTAGCGGGAGGGCCAGTCTACAATGAGCAGTTCTTC
14 | TRBJ1-1 | TRBV2 | TRBD1 | many | CASTVTGGGTEAFF | TGTGCCAGCACCGTGACAGGGGGCGGCACTGAAGCTTTCTTT
13 | TRBJ1-5 | TRBV5-5 | . | many | CASSLAVDGAQHF | TGTGCCAGCAGCTTGGCCGTGGACGGAGCCCAGCATTTT
13 | TRBJ1-5 | TRBV3-1 | . | many | CASSPPGYRPQHF | TGTGCCAGCAGCCCCCCCGGATATCGGCCCCAGCATTTT
15 | TRBJ1-1 | TRBV7-9 | . | many | CASSPLAGLNTEAFF | TGTGCCAGCAGCCCGTTGGCGGGTTTGAACACTGAAGCTTTCTTT
16 | TRBJ2-1 | TRBV7-9 | TRBD2 | . | CASSLGVSGRHNAQFF | TGTGCCAGCAGCTTAGGTGTTAGCGGGAGACACAATGCGCAGTTCTTC
14 | TRBJ2-3 | TRBV10-3 | . | few | CAISESRQVDTQYF | TGTGCCATCAGTGAGTCGAGACAAGTTGATACGCAGTATTTT
15 | TRBJ2-1 | TRBV19 | . | once | CASSIDASSYNEQFF | TGTGCCAGTAGTATAGATGCGAGCTCCTACAATGAGCAGTTCTTC
15 | TRBJ1-5 | TRBV27 | . | few | CASSGGAGVGQPQHF | TGTGCCAGCAGTGGAGGGGCTGGGGTCGGGCAGCCCCAGCATTTT
15 | TRBJ1-2 | TRBV30 | . | many | CAWSVDRWTRPGYTF | TGTGCCTGGAGTGTAGATCGGTGGACCCGACCCGGCTACACCTTC
16 | TRBJ2-1 | TRBV7-6 | TRBD2 | . | CASSLGLWEGGYEQFF | TGTGCCAGCAGCTTAGGATTATGGGAGGGCGGCTATGAGCAGTTCTTC
16 | TRBJ2-7 | TRBV7-3 | TRBD2 | few | CASSLRPGLASYEQYF | TGTGCCAGCAGCTTACGACCGGGACTAGCGTCCTACGAGCAGTACTTC
13 | TRBJ1-2 | TRBV20-1 | TRBD1 | few | CSYDRGPRYGYTF | TGCAGTTACGACAGGGGGCCCCGCTATGGCTACACCTTC
15 | TRBJ2-7 | TRBV6-2/TRBV6-3 | . | many | CASSYRDWTEYEQYF | TGTGCCAGCAGTTACCGGGACTGGACCGAATACGAGCAGTACTTC
18 | TRBJ2-1 | TRBV20-1 | TRBD2 | many | CSARGTSGRAVSYNEQFF | TGCAGTGCTAGGGGGACTAGCGGGAGGGCCGTGTCCTACAATGAGCAGTTCTTC
12 | TRBJ2-2 | TRBV24-1 | . | many | CATRRDTGELFF | TGTGCCACCCGCAGGGACACCGGGGAGCTGTTTTTT
14 | TRBJ1-2 | TRBV19 | TRBD1 | many | CASSIDQGAGGYTF | TGTGCCAGTAGTATAGATCAGGGGGCCGGTGGCTACACCTTC
15 | TRBJ2-7 | TRBV4-1 | TRBD1 | . | CASSRPGTGNNEQYF | TGCGCCAGCAGCCGCCCCGGGACAGGAAACAACGAGCAGTACTTC
14 | TRBJ2-3 | TRBV12-5 | TRBD1 | . | CASGLSRGPDTQYF | TGTGCTAGTGGTTTGTCCAGGGGGCCAGATACGCAGTATTTT
16 | TRBJ2-7 | TRBV29-1 | TRBD2 | many | CSVEDRPGGFSYEQYF | TGCAGCGTTGAAGATCGGCCCGGGGGGTTCTCCTACGAGCAGTACTTC
14 | TRBJ2-1 | TRBV11-3 | . | many | CASGAASSYNEQFF | TGTGCCAGCGGGGCGGCGAGCTCCTACAATGAGCAGTTCTTC
15 | TRBJ1-6 | TRBV18 | TRBD1 | few | CASSPLDRARSPLHF | TGTGCCAGCTCACCTCTGGACAGGGCTCGTTCACCCCTCCACTTT
13 | TRBJ2-3 | TRBV18 | . | many | CASSLETGDTQYF | TGTGCCAGCTCACTTGAAACCGGGGATACGCAGTATTTT
17 | TRBJ2-7 | TRBV7-2 | . | many | CASSLGFMRVAPYEQYF | TGTGCCAGCAGCCTCGGGTTTATGCGGGTGGCTCCCTACGAGCAGTACTTC
15 | TRBJ2-5 | TRBV29-1 | . | . | CSVERGRGIRETQYF | TGCAGCGTTGAACGGGGTAGGGGGATACGGGAGACCCAGTACTTC
11 | TRBJ1-2 | TRBV19 | . | few | CAVDSIYGYTF | TGTGCCGTAGACTCTATCTATGGCTACACCTTC
14 | TRBJ2-3 | TRBV20-1 | TRBD1 | many | CSARPGQGADTQYF | TGCAGTGCCCGGCCGGGACAGGGCGCAGATACGCAGTATTTT
16 | TRBJ1-3 | TRBV27 | . | many | CASSPNRQAAGNTIYF | TGTGCCAGCAGCCCAAACCGACAGGCTGCTGGAAACACCATATATTTT
14 | TRBJ1-5 | TRBV7-8 | TRBD1 | once | CASSSGQGDRPQHF | TGTGCCAGCAGCTCGGGACAGGGTGACAGGCCCCAGCATTTT
14 | TRBJ2-3 | TRBV20-1 | . | many | CSARTLDYTDTQYF | TGCAGTGCTAGGACCCTGGACTACACAGATACGCAGTATTTT
15 | TRBJ2-7 | TRBV30 | . | . | CAWRRPGGTLYEQYF | TGTGCCTGGAGACGCCCCGGAGGGACTCTCTACGAGCAGTACTTC
16 | TRBJ1-1 | TRBV12-3/TRBV12-4 | . | . | CASSFWTGTQNTEAFF | TGTGCCAGCAGTTTTTGGACCGGGACACAGAACACTGAAGCTTTCTTT
15 | TRBJ1-4 | TRBV15 | . | . | CATSRDNGAGEKLFF | TGTGCCACCAGCAGAGATAACGGGGCAGGGGAAAAACTGTTTTTT
16 | TRBJ2-4 | TRBV19 | TRBD2 | . | CASSQETSGYSNIQYF | TGTGCCAGTAGTCAAGAGACTAGCGGGTATTCGAACATTCAGTACTTC